The 23 T cell receptor beta chains below were found in one sample sequenced in a study of blood T cell repertoires in COVID-19. The repertoire was sequenced with immunoSEQ multiplex PCR; TCRdb's copy has only in-frame clones and lacks some. The profile shows 180,000 or so clones, about 76% of them singletons. Sequencing was carried out using peripheral blood. The receptors were gathered from a woman between 50 and 59 years old with active or convalescent COVID-19.

This chain's CDR3 is CASSNEPGQGNEKLFF. For the CDR3, the DNA is TGTGCCAGCAGCAACGAACCGGGACAGGGGAATGAAAAACTGTTTTTT. The chain employs TRBV7-2 and TRBJ1-4, with 10 bases fitting TRBD1. Germline V gene lookup returns CDR1 SGHTA and CDR2 FQGNSA. This CDR3 is 16 amino acids long. V shed 5 bases and J 5 bases; nucleotides not matched to a gene: 8.

The rearrangement links TRBV6-2 or TRBV6-3 to TRBJ2-7; D remains unclear. The CDR3 length is 16 residues. Germline assignment: CDR1 MNHEY and CDR2 SVGEGT. Trimming took off 0 bases at V and 3 bases at J, with 15 bases between the two ends. Here the CDR3 reads CASSYSGSTNVYEQYF. In DNA, the CDR3 is TGTGCCAGCAGTTACTCGGGCAGCACCAACGTCTACGAGCAGTACTTC.

In this sample, this clone turned up a few times. CDR3 protein: CASSLSASFYGYTF. CDR3 DNA: TGTGCCAGCAGTTTATCGGCCAGTTTCTATGGCTACACCTTC. This sequence joins TRBV27 and TRBJ1-2; D is undetermined. V was cut by 0 bases and J by 4 bases, with 9 bases left in between. The CDR3 sequence is 14 residues long. Germline V gene lookup returns CDR1 MNHEY and CDR2 SMNVEV (reference sequence).

V gene TRBV11-2 combines with J gene TRBJ1-3; 10 bases map to TRBD1. CDR1 and CDR2 from the germline V gene are SGHAT and FQNNGV. This CDR3 is built from 16 residues. J gave up 2 bases and V 3 bases, and 4 bases lay outside the gene matches. CDR3 loop: CASSFDGQGAGNTIYF. CDR3 DNA: TGTGCCAGCAGCTTCGACGGACAGGGGGCTGGAAACACCATATATTTT.

Ten or more counts support this clone. The chain employs TRBV5-6 and TRBJ2-7, with 9 bases matching TRBD2. The CDR3 loop spans 15 amino acids. V shed 2 bases, J shed 6 bases, and the junction held 9 bases outside the gene matches. CDR1 is SGHDT and CDR2 is YYEEEE in the germline V gene. The CDR3 DNA is TGTGCCAGCAGCTTCTACCTAGCGGGACTCTCCGAGCAGTACTTC. Translating it yields CASSFYLAGLSEQYF.

This clone was detected ten times or more. V usage is TRBV6-2 or TRBV6-3 and J usage is TRBJ1-2; D unclear. The CDR3 sequence is 14 residues long. The germline V gene has CDR1 MNHEY and CDR2 SVGEGT. V lost 5 bases and J 1 base, leaving 11 bases between the germline ends. CDR3 sequence reads: CASSKGGNNYGYTF. The CDR3 nucleotides are TGTGCCAGCAGTAAAGGAGGGAATAACTATGGCTACACCTTC.

V is TRBV7-2 and J is TRBJ1-2; D perhaps matches TRBD1 (6 bases). Germline-derived CDR1 and CDR2 are SGHTA and FQGNSA. This CDR3 is 17 amino acids long. V was clipped by 2 bases and J by 2 bases, with 18 bases between them. The CDR3 reads CASSLKMGGRVNYGYTF. The CDR3 nucleotides are TGTGCCAGCAGCTTAAAGATGGGGGGGCGAGTAAACTATGGCTACACCTTC.

J is TRBJ1-2 and V is TRBV28, with a tentative D call TRBD1 (5 bases). CDR1 is MDHEN, CDR2 SYDVKM, per germline. The CDR3 is 15 amino acids. Deletions cut 2 bases from V and 7 bases from J, with 17 bases between. CDR3 nucleotides: TGTGCCAGCAGTTTACCCAATGGCAGGGCGAGTGGCTACACCTTC. This encodes CASSLPNGRASGYTF.

The chain couples TRBV4-1 to TRBJ1-5; 7 bases are shared with TRBD1. CDR3 length equals 15 residues. CDR1 and CDR2 (germline): MGHRA, YSYEKL. V was pared by 0 bases and J by 6 bases, with 5 bases of the junction left unmatched. CDR3 nucleotides: TGCGCCAGCAGCCAAGATGACAGGGAAATTCAGCCCCAGCATTTT. Its protein product is CASSQDDREIQPQHF.

The sample holds many counts of this clone. V usage is TRBV9 and J usage is TRBJ1-3, with unresolved D. The CDR3 runs 15 residues. The germline V gene has CDR1 SGDLS and CDR2 YYNGEE. V dropped 4 bases and J dropped 0 bases, with 11 bases sitting between them. Here the CDR3 DNA reads TGTGCCAGCAGCCTGAGCGGTCACTCTGGAAACACCATATATTTT. Amino acid sequence: CASSLSGHSGNTIYF.

The chain has TRBV3-1 (or the pseudogene TRBV3-2) and TRBJ2-6, with 11 bases fitting TRBD2. The CDR3 spans 18 residues. Germline V gene sequence: CDR1 LGHDT, CDR2 YNNKEL (reference sequence). Trimming removed 6 bases from V and 2 bases from J; junction bases left unmatched: 9. CDR3: CASSFSGRAPTGANVLTF. The DNA of the CDR3 is TGTGCCAGCAGTTTTAGCGGGAGGGCCCCCACTGGGGCCAACGTCCTGACTTTC.

This chain connects TRBV28 to TRBJ2-1; 7 positions match TRBD2. Germline CDR1 MDHEN, CDR2 SYDVKM. The CDR3 loop spans 14 amino acids. Trimming at V came to 5 bases and at J to 2 bases, leaving 3 bases not matched to a gene. The CDR3 coding sequence is TGTGCCAGCAGTCCCGGGGGGACCTACAATGAGCAGTTCTTC. It codes for CASSPGGTYNEQFF.

The chain carries TRBV29-1 and TRBJ1-1, with 7 nucleotides matching TRBD1. The length of the CDR3 is 13 residues. CDR1 is SQVTM, CDR2 ANQGSEA, per germline. V lost 6 bases to trimming and J lost 3 bases; unmatched junction nucleotides: 7. CDR3 bases: TGCAGCGTCCCGACAGGGAGGTACACTGAAGCTTTCTTT. It yields the protein CSVPTGRYTEAFF.

The chain uses TRBV6-5 and TRBJ2-2; the match to TRBD2 covers 9 bases. Trimming at V came to 2 bases and at J to 7 bases, leaving 5 bases not matched to a gene. The CDR3 sequence is 15 residues long. From germline, CDR1 is MNHEY and CDR2 SVGAGI. Written as DNA, the CDR3 is TGTGCCAGCAGTTACAAGGCGGGAGGGGGCGGGGAGCTGTTTTTT. This sequence encodes CASSYKAGGGGELFF.

J is TRBJ2-2 and V is TRBV11-3; maybe TRBD2 (6 bases). The germline V and J ends were trimmed by 7 bases and 5 bases, with 8 bases remaining between them. The CDR3 is 12 residues long. Germline V gene data show CDR1 as SGHNT and CDR2 as YENEEA. The CDR3 reads CASNSGTGELFF. Written as DNA, the CDR3 is TGTGCCAGCAACAGCGGGACCGGGGAGCTGTTTTTT.

This clone was picked up one time. CDR3 loop: CASSLEYRDQPQHF. The CDR3 DNA sequence: TGTGCCAGCAGCTTAGAATACCGGGATCAGCCCCAGCATTTT. This chain joins TRBV7-2 and TRBJ1-5, with no clear D. The CDR3 runs 14 residues. Germline V lookup: CDR1 SGHTA, CDR2 FQGNSA. V was cut by 1 base and J by 5 bases, with 9 bases left in between.

The rearrangement joins TRBV18 to TRBJ1-1; D gene unclear. The CDR3 has 14 amino acids. Germline V gene data show CDR1 as KGHSH and CDR2 as LQKENI. Trimming took off 8 bases at V and 1 base at J, with 14 bases between the two ends. In DNA form, the CDR3 reads TGTGCCAGCAATACCGGGTCGGCGAACACTGAAGCTTTCTTT. The encoded protein is CASNTGSANTEAFF.

The V gene is TRBV15, the J gene TRBJ2-5, with 10 positions matching TRBD1. The CDR3 spans 15 residues. Per the germline V gene, CDR1 is LNHNV and CDR2 is YYDKDF (reference sequence). Unmatched junction bases numbered 4, after V lost 1 base and J lost 5 bases. The CDR3 is CATSRATGGEETQYF. CDR3 nucleotides: TGTGCCACCAGCAGAGCGACAGGGGGCGAGGAGACCCAGTACTTC.

This chain joins TRBV3-1 (or the pseudogene TRBV3-2) and TRBJ2-1; 9 bases are a match to TRBD2. J lost 7 bases, V lost 4 bases, and 5 bases had no gene match. This CDR3 is built from 14 residues. Germline lookup yields CDR1 LGHDT and CDR2 YNNKEL (reference sequence). The DNA for the CDR3 is TGTGCCAGCAGCCTTAGCGGGAGTTCAAATGAGCAGTTCTTC. Translation: CASSLSGSSNEQFF.

CDR3 coding DNA: TGTGCCAGCAGTTCCCGGACAGGGACGGAGACCCAGTACTTC. It translates to CASSSRTGTETQYF. The V call is TRBV28, the J call TRBJ2-5, with 8 nucleotides matching TRBD1. CDR1 MDHEN and CDR2 SYDVKM come from the germline V gene. The CDR3 runs 14 residues. The J segment lost 5 bases and the V segment lost 4 bases, leaving 6 bases of the junction unmatched.

The gene calls are TRBV11-2 and TRBJ2-7; D is undetermined. The CDR3 has 14 amino acids. The ends were cut back, 0 bases at V and 4 bases at J, with 10 bases in the middle. Germline V gene data show CDR1 as SGHAT and CDR2 as FQNNGV. Written as DNA, the CDR3 is TGTGCCAGCAGCTTAGATATTGGCGGTTACGAGCAGTACTTC. Translation: CASSLDIGGYEQYF. Combining the CDR3 with reference TRBV11-2 and TRBJ2-7 gives the whole variable domain EAGVAQSPRYKIIEKRQSVAFWCNPISGHATLYWYQQILGQGPKLLIQFQNNGVVDDSQLPKDRFSAERLKGVDSTLKIQPAKLEDSAVYLCASSLDIGGYEQYFGPGTRLTVT.

The chain uses TRBV30 and TRBJ1-6, with D possibly matching TRBD1 (6 bases). The ends were cut back, 0 bases at V and 0 bases at J, with 21 bases in the middle. Germline V gene lookup returns CDR1 GTSNPN and CDR2 SVGIG (reference sequence). The CDR3 runs 20 residues. CDR3 amino acids: CAWSVGEGRGLSSYNSPLHF. CDR3 DNA sequence: TGTGCCTGGAGTGTCGGGGAGGGCAGGGGACTTAGCTCCTATAATTCACCCCTCCACTTT.

The chain employs TRBV30 and TRBJ1-1; unclear D gene. The CDR3 is 14 amino acids. The ends were cut back, 2 bases at V and 8 bases at J, with 18 bases in the middle. Germline CDR1 and CDR2: GTSNPN and SVGIG (reference sequence). The CDR3, as DNA: TGTGCCTGGAGTTTCTCCGGGGAGAGATCCGAAGCTTTCTTT. Its protein product is CAWSFSGERSEAFF. The entire variable domain, with the rest obtained from reference TRBV30 and TRBJ1-1, is as follows: SQTIHQWPATLVQPVGSPLSLECTVEGTSNPNLYWYRQAAGRGLQLLFYSVGIGQISSEVPQNLSASRPQDRQFILSSKKLLLSDSGFYLCAWSFSGERSEAFFGQGTRLTVV.